The clone carrying this T cell receptor beta chain was counted only a few times. As yet, its antigen is unknown. One entry per CDR3 protein, called by TCRdb with MiXCR from the reads. The table lists 750,000 to 900,000 distinct CDR3 sequences, almost 30% of them singletons. This CDR3 is built from 16 residues. Germline lookup yields CDR1 SGHVS and CDR2 FQNEAQ. V was clipped by 1 base and J by 3 bases; unmatched bases: 7. The data were taken from a study of T cell repertoires in cytomegalovirus infection. This sample comprised cultured CD8+ T cells from PBMCs, obtained from culture after CMV antigen stimulation. This rearrangement joins TRBV7-8 to TRBJ1-2; 8 bases are a match to TRBD1. The TCR sequence derives from a human donor in good health (CMV status not recorded). Some clones in this sample may be carry-over from other donors' samples. In DNA form, the CDR3 reads TGTGCCAGCAGCTTAGGACGACAGGGGAGTTACTATGGCTACACCTTC. Its protein product is CASSLGRQGSYYGYTF.